The 9 T cell receptor beta chains in this list originate from one sample, sequenced in a study of memory CD4+ T cells and cytomegalovirus serostatus. The sort gate was single viable CD3+CD4+CD8-CD45RO+ cells for memory CD4+ T cells. Produced via immunoSEQ multiplex PCR; TCRdb's table is partial and in-frame only. The data contain 35,000 to 50,000 clones, over 70% of them singletons. Sequencing input: memory CD4+ T cells from blood. All receptors come from an adult in good health and CMV-seronegative.

V and J are TRBV6-5 and TRBJ2-3; no clear D gene. The germline gives CDR1 MNHEY, CDR2 SVGAGI. CDR3 length equals 15 residues. Trimming left V 0 bases short and J 3 bases short, with 10 bases between. The CDR3 sequence is CASSYSVDRTDTQYF. DNA for the CDR3: TGTGCCAGCAGTTACTCCGTAGATAGGACAGATACGCAGTATTTT.

V is TRBV7-9 and J is TRBJ1-4; TRBD1 matches at 11 bases. V was pared by 5 bases and J by 6 bases, with 5 bases of the junction left unmatched. Germline CDR1 SEHNR, CDR2 FQNEAQ (reference sequence). The CDR3 contains 15 residues. This chain's CDR3 is CASSPWTGGYEKLFF. CDR3 nucleotides: TGTGCCAGCAGCCCTTGGACAGGGGGCTATGAAAAACTGTTTTTT.

The chain links TRBV2 to TRBJ1-1; D remains ambiguous. The CDR3 extends over 13 amino acids. The V end was cut by 5 bases, the J end by 1 base, with 8 bases between. The germline CDR1 and CDR2 sequences are SNHLY and FYNNEI. The CDR3 here is CASSLTQNTEAFF. In nucleotides, the CDR3 is TGTGCCAGCAGTCTGACCCAGAACACTGAAGCTTTCTTT.

This clone was recorded a few times. This chain joins TRBV11-3 and TRBJ2-5; no clear D. Per germline, CDR1 SGHNT and CDR2 YENEEA. The CDR3 runs 13 residues. V shed 5 bases and J shed 0 bases, with 7 bases lying between them. The CDR3 nucleotides are TGTGCCAGCAGCCTCCTGAACCAAGAGACCCAGTACTTC. This codes for CASSLLNQETQYF.

The rearrangement links TRBV7-2 to TRBJ2-7; 8 positions agree with TRBD1. Looked up from germline, CDR1 is SGHTA and CDR2 is FQGNSA. The CDR3 is made up of 14 amino acids. The V gene end was trimmed by 5 bases and the J gene end by 2 bases; junction bases not matched to a gene: 5. For the CDR3, the DNA is TGTGCCAGCAGCACCTCAGGGGGCCCCTACGAGCAGTACTTC. Protein sequence: CASSTSGGPYEQYF.

This clone showed up just once. The chain has TRBV7-9 and TRBJ1-5; weak D call: TRBD1 (6 bases). Germline values: CDR1 SEHNR, CDR2 FQNEAQ (reference sequence). The CDR3 is 14 amino acids. The germline V and J ends were trimmed by 3 bases and 6 bases, with 12 bases remaining between them. DNA of the CDR3: TGTGCCAGCAGCTTCTATCCAGGGGTTCAGCCCCAGCATTTT. Encoded protein: CASSFYPGVQPQHF.

J is TRBJ1-2 and V is TRBV6-1; 7 bases fit TRBD1. The germline V gene encodes CDR1 MNHNS and CDR2 SASEGT. The CDR3 extends over 13 amino acids. The V segment lost 8 bases and the J segment 5 bases; nucleotides outside the gene matches: 8. CDR3 loop: CASSGQLTYGYTF. The CDR3 bases are TGTGCCAGCTCGGGACAGCTGACGTATGGCTACACCTTC.

The gene calls are TRBV5-1 and TRBJ2-2, with D possibly TRBD1 on 6 matching bases. Germline CDR1 SGHRS, CDR2 YFSETQ. The V end lost 4 bases, the J end lost 5 bases, and 12 bases lay between the germline ends. The CDR3 covers 14 residues. The CDR3 sequence: CASSTEGHTGELFF. DNA for the CDR3: TGCGCCAGCAGCACTGAGGGACATACCGGGGAGCTGTTTTTT.

This clone was observed a single time. The CDR3 DNA is TGTGCCAGCAGCTTATCAGGACTAGCCTCATCGGATACGCAGTATTTT. Its translation: CASSLSGLASSDTQYF. The chain employs TRBV5-5 and TRBJ2-3, with 8 nucleotides matching TRBD2. Germline loops: CDR1 SGHKS, CDR2 YYEKEE (reference sequence). This CDR3 comprises 16 residues. Germline trimming cut 2 bases from V and 6 bases from J; bases unmatched to any gene: 11.